The next 17 T cell receptor beta chains were all read from a single sample in a study of T-cell memory formation after mild COVID-19. MiXCR was run by TCRdb on the 5' RACE reads, yielding one entry per CDR3 protein. The top ten clones hold roughly 9.7% of a sample with about 430,000 distinct CDR3 sequences, more than 20% of them seen once. The sequenced sample was PBMCs or a T cell subset sorted from them (not recorded which). All receptors come from an adult woman who had mild COVID-19 (a few samples of this study predate the infection). Cell type and time point are not known.

V usage is TRBV4-2 and J usage is TRBJ2-1; 7 nucleotides line up with TRBD2. The CDR3 covers 16 residues. Germline-derived CDR1 and CDR2 are LGHNA and YNFKEQ. The trim removed 0 bases at V and 5 bases at J, leaving 7 bases unmatched. The CDR3 DNA reads TGTGCCAGCAGCCAAGATGGGCTAGCGGTTAACAATGAGCAGTTCTTC. Amino acid sequence: CASSQDGLAVNNEQFF.

This clonotype turned up a few times. The chain has TRBV6-5 and TRBJ1-1; D gene unclear. The CDR3 length is 10 residues. Trimming pared 8 bases from V and 1 base from J, leaving 2 bases between. Germline assignment: CDR1 MNHEY and CDR2 SVGAGI. CDR3: CASGNTEAFF. The CDR3 DNA sequence: TGTGCCAGCGGGAACACTGAAGCTTTCTTT.

The rearrangement links TRBV6-5 to TRBJ2-1; D is possibly TRBD1 or TRBD2 (5 bases each). The CDR3 has 15 amino acids. Per germline, CDR1 MNHEY and CDR2 SVGAGI. Trimming left V 3 bases short and J 0 bases short, with 9 bases between. The CDR3 bases are TGTGCCAGCAGTTATGGGGGATCCTCCTACAATGAGCAGTTCTTC. This gives the protein CASSYGGSSYNEQFF.

Regarding this clonotype: Given a much more abundant clone one base away, this may be a read error. Here the CDR3 omits its conserved ending phenylalanine or tryptophan, so a read error is the likely source. The genes are TRBV5-1 and TRBJ2-6; D not resolved. The length of the CDR3 is 15 residues. Germline CDR1 reads SGHRS; CDR2 reads YFSETQ. Trimming shortened V by 2 bases and J by 0 bases, and 6 bases separated the two germline ends. CDR3 in amino acids: CASSFGLSGANVLTL. The DNA of the CDR3 is TGCGCCAGCAGCTTTGGCCTCTCTGGGGCCAACGTCCTGACTTTA.

This sequence joins TRBV11-2 and TRBJ2-7; the D gene could be TRBD1 or TRBD2 (5 bases each). The CDR3 loop spans 15 amino acids. The V gene's germline CDR1 is SGHAT and CDR2 FQNNGV. Trimming cost V 5 bases and J 0 bases, with 14 bases left between them. CDR3 sequence reads: CASSVTGLSSYEQYF. The DNA of the CDR3 is TGTGCCAGCAGCGTTACGGGGCTAAGCTCCTACGAGCAGTACTTC.

A few counts support this clonotype. The chain carries TRBV4-3 and TRBJ2-7, with D possibly being TRBD2 (6 bases). This CDR3 has 13 residues. The germline V and J ends were trimmed by 4 bases and 3 bases, with 10 bases remaining between them. Germline V gene lookup returns CDR1 LGHNA and CDR2 YSLEER. In DNA form, the CDR3 reads TGCGCCAGCAGCCCTAGCGCCTACTACGAGCAGTACTTC. It encodes CASSPSAYYEQYF.

The genes are TRBV7-2 and TRBJ2-7; D gene ambiguous. V gave up 6 bases and J gave up 0 bases, with 15 bases separating them. Germline V gene lookup returns CDR1 SGHTA and CDR2 FQGNSA. This CDR3 has 15 residues. CDR3 bases: TGTGCCAGCAGACCGAGGACGGATGGCTCCTACGAGCAGTACTTC. Its protein product is CASRPRTDGSYEQYF.

The chain carries TRBV5-1 and TRBJ2-7; the match to TRBD1 covers 9 bases. Germline CDR1 reads SGHRS; CDR2 reads YFSETQ. This CDR3 is built from 15 residues. V lost 3 bases, J lost 1 base, and 5 bases stayed unmatched. CDR3 residues: CASSYGQGFSYEQYF. The CDR3 DNA reads TGCGCCAGCAGCTACGGACAGGGGTTTTCCTACGAGCAGTACTTC.

V and J are TRBV7-9 and TRBJ1-4, with D tentatively TRBD1 (5 bases). The ends were cut back, 5 bases at V and 4 bases at J, with 14 bases in the middle. The CDR3 has 15 residues. CDR1 is SEHNR, CDR2 FQNEAQ, per germline (reference sequence). As DNA, the CDR3 is TGTGCCAGCAGCCCAAGGGACGGATTTAATGAAAAACTGTTTTTT. Translated: CASSPRDGFNEKLFF.

This clonotype turned up a few times. The chain couples TRBV5-1 to TRBJ2-5; TRBD1 aligns across 9 bases. CDR1 and CDR2 (germline): SGHRS, YFSETQ. The CDR3 runs 17 residues. V dropped 0 bases and J dropped 4; count of bases not matched to a gene: 10. CDR3 sequence reads: CASSLGEGTGNGETQYF. The CDR3 nucleotides read TGCGCCAGCAGCTTGGGGGAAGGGACAGGGAACGGAGAGACCCAGTACTTC. The full variable domain, completed using reference TRBV5-1 and TRBJ2-5, is KAGVTQTPRYLIKTRGQQVTLSCSPISGHRSVSWYQQTPGQGLQFLFEYFSETQRNKGNFPGRFSGRQFSNSRSEMNVSTLELGDSALYLCASSLGEGTGNGETQYFGPGTRLLVL.

J is TRBJ2-7 and V is TRBV27; no definite D call. The germline V gene has CDR1 MNHEY and CDR2 SMNVEV (reference sequence). The CDR3 spans 16 residues. Trimming cost V 2 bases and J 2 bases, with 16 bases left between them. CDR3 loop: CASSLIPTLATYEQYF. In DNA form, the CDR3 reads TGTGCCAGCAGTTTAATCCCGACACTGGCGACCTACGAGCAGTACTTC.

The V gene is TRBV28, the J gene TRBJ2-3; no reliable D call. Trimming took off 2 bases at V and 2 bases at J, with 17 bases between the two ends. Per germline, CDR1 MDHEN and CDR2 SYDVKM. CDR3 length: 17 residues. This CDR3 is CASSLLDLRAATDTQYF. The CDR3 nucleotides are TGTGCCAGCAGTTTACTCGACTTACGCGCCGCCACAGATACGCAGTATTTT.

The chain couples TRBV20-1 to TRBJ2-4; 8 bases are a match to TRBD1. V lost 0 bases, J lost 8 bases, and 0 bases stayed unmatched. Germline V CDR1 and CDR2: DFQATT, SNEGSKA (reference sequence). There are 12 residues in the CDR3. The CDR3 coding sequence is TGCAGTGCTAGAGAGGACAGGGACATTCAGTACTTC. It encodes CSAREDRDIQYF.

This clonotype appeared many times. This rearrangement joins TRBV7-9 to TRBJ1-1; D gene uncertain. The germline V gene encodes CDR1 SEHNR and CDR2 FQNEAQ (reference sequence). Trimming took off 4 bases at V and 0 bases at J, with 6 bases between the two ends. The CDR3 runs to 13 residues. The DNA of the CDR3 is TGTGCCAGCAGCTCGACGGTGAACACTGAAGCTTTCTTT. Protein sequence: CASSSTVNTEAFF.

The chain joins TRBV9 to TRBJ2-7; D is unclear. The CDR3 loop spans 13 amino acids. Germline-derived CDR1 and CDR2 are SGDLS and YYNGEE. V shed 3 bases and J shed 9 bases, with 16 bases lying between them. This chain's CDR3 is CASSASSRATQYF. Here the CDR3 DNA reads TGTGCCAGCAGCGCCTCATCAAGGGCCACGCAGTACTTC.

There are a few counts of this clonotype. The V gene is TRBV18, the J gene TRBJ2-7, with TRBD1 as a possible D gene (6 bases). Germline CDR1 reads KGHSH; CDR2 reads LQKENI. Trimming pared 0 bases from V and 6 bases from J, leaving 12 bases between. This CDR3 comprises 14 residues. CDR3 sequence: CASSPPRGVAEQYF. The CDR3 DNA sequence: TGTGCCAGCTCACCACCCAGGGGTGTTGCCGAGCAGTACTTC.

This clonotype has only a few counts. The chain uses TRBV12-3 or TRBV12-4 and TRBJ1-6, with TRBD1 identical over 10 bases. The junction had 5 bases not matched to a gene; V was cut back by 6 bases and J by 9 bases. The CDR3 totals 14 residues. CDR3: CASSLGQGFSPLHF. The CDR3 DNA follows: TGTGCCAGCAGCCTGGGACAGGGGTTTTCACCCCTCCACTTT.